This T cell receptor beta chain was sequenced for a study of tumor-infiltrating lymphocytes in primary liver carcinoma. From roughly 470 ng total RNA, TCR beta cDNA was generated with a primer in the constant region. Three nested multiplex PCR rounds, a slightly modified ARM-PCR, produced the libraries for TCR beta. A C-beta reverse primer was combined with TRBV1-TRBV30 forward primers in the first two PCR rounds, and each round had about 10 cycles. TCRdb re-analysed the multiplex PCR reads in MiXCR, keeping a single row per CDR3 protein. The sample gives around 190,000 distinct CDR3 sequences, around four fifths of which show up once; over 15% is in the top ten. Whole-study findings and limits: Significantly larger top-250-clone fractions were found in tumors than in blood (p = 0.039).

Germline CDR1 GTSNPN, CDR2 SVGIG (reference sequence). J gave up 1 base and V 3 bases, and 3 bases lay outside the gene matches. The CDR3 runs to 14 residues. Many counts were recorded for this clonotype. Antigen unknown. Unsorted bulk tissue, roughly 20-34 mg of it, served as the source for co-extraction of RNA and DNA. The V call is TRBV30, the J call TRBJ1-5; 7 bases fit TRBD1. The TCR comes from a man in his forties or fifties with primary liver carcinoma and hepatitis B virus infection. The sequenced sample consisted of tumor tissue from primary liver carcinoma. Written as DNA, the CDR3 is TGTGCCTGGAGCCAGGGACAGAGCAATCAGCCCCAGCATTTT. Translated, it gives CAWSQGQSNQPQHF.